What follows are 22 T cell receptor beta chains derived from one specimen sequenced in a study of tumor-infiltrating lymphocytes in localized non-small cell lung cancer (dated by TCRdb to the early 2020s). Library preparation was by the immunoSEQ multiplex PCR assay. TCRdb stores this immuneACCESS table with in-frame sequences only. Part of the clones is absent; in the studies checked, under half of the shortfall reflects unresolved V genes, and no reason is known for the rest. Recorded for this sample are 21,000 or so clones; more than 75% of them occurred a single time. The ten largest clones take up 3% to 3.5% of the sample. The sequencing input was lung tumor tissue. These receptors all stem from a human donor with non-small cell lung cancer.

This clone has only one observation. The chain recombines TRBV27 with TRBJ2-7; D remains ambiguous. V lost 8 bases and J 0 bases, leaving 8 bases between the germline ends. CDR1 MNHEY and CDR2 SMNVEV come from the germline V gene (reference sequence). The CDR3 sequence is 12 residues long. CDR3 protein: CASGRISYEQYF. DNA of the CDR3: TGTGCCAGCGGACGGATCTCCTACGAGCAGTACTTC.

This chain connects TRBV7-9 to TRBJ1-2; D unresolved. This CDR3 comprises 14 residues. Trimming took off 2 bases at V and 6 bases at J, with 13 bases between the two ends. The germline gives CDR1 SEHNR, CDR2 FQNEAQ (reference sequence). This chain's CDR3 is CASSLFGLTDGYTF. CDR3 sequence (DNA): TGTGCCAGCAGCTTATTTGGACTGACTGATGGCTACACCTTC. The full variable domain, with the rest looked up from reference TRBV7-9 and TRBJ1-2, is DTGVSQNPRHKITKRGQNVTFRCDPISEHNRLYWYRQTLGQGPEFLTYFQNEAQLEKSRLLSDRFSAERPKGSFSTLEIQRTEQGDSAMYLCASSLFGLTDGYTFGSGTRLTVV.

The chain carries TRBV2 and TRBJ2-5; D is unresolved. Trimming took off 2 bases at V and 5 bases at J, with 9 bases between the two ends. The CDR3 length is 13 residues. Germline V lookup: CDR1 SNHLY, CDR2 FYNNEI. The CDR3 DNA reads TGTGCCAGCAGTGAAAGGGAATTGGAGACCCAGTACTTC. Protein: CASSERELETQYF.

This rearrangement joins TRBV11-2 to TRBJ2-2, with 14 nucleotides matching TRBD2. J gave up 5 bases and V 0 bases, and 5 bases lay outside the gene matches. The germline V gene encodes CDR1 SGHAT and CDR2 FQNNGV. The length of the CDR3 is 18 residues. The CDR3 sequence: CASSLEFRTSGRTGELFF. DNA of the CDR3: TGTGCCAGCAGCTTAGAATTCCGGACTAGCGGGAGGACCGGGGAGCTGTTTTTT.

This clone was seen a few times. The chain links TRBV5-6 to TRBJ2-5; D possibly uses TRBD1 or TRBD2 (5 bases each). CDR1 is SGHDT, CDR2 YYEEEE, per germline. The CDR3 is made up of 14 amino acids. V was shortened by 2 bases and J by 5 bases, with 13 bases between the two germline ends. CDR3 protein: CASSFGDGYETQYF. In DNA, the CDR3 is TGTGCCAGCAGCTTCGGGGACGGTTACGAGACCCAGTACTTC. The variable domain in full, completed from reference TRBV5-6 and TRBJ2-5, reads DAGVTQSPTHLIKTRGQQVTLRCSPKSGHDTVSWYQQALGQGPQFIFQYYEEEERQRGNFPDRFSGHQFPNYSSELNVNALLLGDSALYLCASSFGDGYETQYFGPGTRLLVL.

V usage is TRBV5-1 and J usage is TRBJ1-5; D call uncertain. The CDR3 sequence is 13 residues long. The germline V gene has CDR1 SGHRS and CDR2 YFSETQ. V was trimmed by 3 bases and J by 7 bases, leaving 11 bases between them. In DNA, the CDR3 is TGCGCCAGCAGCTCGGAAGGAGACCAGCCCCAGCATTTT. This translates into CASSSEGDQPQHF.

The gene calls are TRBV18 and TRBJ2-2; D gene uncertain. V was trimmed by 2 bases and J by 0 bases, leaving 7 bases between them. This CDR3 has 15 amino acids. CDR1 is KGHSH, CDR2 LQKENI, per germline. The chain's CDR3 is CASSPFPSNTGELFF. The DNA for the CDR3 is TGTGCCAGCTCACCATTTCCATCGAACACCGGGGAGCTGTTTTTT.

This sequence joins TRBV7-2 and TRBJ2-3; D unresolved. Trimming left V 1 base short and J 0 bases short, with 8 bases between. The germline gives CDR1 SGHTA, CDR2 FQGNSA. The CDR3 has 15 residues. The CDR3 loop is CASSLVGYSTDTQYF. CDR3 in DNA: TGTGCCAGCAGCTTAGTGGGCTATAGCACAGATACGCAGTATTTT.

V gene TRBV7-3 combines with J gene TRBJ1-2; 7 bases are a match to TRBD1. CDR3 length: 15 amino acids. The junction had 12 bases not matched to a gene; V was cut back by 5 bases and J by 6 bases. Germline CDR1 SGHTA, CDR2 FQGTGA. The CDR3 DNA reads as TGTGCCAGCAGCATGGACAGGACCAGGAGGGATGGCTACACCTTC. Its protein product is CASSMDRTRRDGYTF. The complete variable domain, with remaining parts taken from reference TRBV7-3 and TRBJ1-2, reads GAGVSQTPSNKVTEKGKYVELRCDPISGHTALYWYRQSLGQGPEFLIYFQGTGAADDSGLPNDRFFAVRPEGSVSTLKIQRTERGDSAVYLCASSMDRTRRDGYTFGSGTRLTVV.

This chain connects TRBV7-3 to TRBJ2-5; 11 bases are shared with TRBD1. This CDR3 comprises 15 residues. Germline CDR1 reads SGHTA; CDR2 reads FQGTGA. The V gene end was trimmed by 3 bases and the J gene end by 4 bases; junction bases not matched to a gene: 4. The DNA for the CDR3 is TGTGCCAGCAGCTTCACCGGGACAGGGGGAGAGACCCAGTACTTC. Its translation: CASSFTGTGGETQYF.

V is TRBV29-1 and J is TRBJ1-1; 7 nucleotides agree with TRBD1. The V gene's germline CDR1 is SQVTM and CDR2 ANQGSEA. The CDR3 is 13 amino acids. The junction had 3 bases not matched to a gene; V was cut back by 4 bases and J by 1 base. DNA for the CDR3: TGCAGCGTTGCAGGGGGTCCGAACACTGAAGCTTTCTTT. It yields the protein CSVAGGPNTEAFF.

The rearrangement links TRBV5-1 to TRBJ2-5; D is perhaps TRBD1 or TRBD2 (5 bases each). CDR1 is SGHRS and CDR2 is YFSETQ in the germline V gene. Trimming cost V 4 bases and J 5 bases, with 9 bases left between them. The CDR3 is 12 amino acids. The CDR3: CASSVWGETQYF. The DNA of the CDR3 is TGCGCCAGCAGCGTTTGGGGGGAGACCCAGTACTTC.

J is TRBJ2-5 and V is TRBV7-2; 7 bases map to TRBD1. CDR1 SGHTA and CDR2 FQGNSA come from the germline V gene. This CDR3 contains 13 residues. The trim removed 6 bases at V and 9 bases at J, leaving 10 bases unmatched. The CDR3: CASSSDRVMSQYF. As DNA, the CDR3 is TGTGCCAGCAGTTCCGACAGGGTGATGTCCCAGTACTTC.

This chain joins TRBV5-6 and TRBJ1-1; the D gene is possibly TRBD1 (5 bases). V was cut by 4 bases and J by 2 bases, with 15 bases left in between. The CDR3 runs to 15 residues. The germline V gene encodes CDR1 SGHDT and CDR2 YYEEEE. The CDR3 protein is CASSRIDRDNTEAFF. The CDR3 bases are TGTGCCAGCAGCCGAATCGACCGGGACAACACTGAAGCTTTCTTT.

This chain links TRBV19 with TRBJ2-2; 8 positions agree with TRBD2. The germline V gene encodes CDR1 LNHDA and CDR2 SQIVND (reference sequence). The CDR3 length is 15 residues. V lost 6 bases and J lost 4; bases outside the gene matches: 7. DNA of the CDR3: TGTGCCAGTAGGAGAGCGGGAGAAGGCACCGGGGAGCTGTTTTTT. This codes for CASRRAGEGTGELFF. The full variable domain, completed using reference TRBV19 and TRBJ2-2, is DGGITQSPKYLFRKEGQNVTLSCEQNLNHDAMYWYRQDPGQGLRLIYYSQIVNDFQKGDIAEGYSVSREKKESFPLTVTSAQKNPTAFYLCASRRAGEGTGELFFGEGSRLTVL.

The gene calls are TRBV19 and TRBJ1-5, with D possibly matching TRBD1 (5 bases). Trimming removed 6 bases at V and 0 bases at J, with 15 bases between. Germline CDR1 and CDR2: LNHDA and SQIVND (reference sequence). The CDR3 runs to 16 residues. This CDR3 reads CASRTDDSYSNQPQHF. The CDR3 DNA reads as TGTGCCAGTAGGACAGATGACTCCTATAGCAATCAGCCCCAGCATTTT. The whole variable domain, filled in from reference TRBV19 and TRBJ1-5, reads DGGITQSPKYLFRKEGQNVTLSCEQNLNHDAMYWYRQDPGQGLRLIYYSQIVNDFQKGDIAEGYSVSREKKESFPLTVTSAQKNPTAFYLCASRTDDSYSNQPQHFGDGTRLSIL.

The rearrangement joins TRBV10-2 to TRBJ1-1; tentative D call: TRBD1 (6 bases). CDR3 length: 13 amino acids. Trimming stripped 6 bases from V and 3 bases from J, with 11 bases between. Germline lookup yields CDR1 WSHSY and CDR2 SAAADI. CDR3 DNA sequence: TGCGCCAGCAGCGGGGGCGGCTACACTGAAGCTTTCTTT. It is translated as CASSGGGYTEAFF.

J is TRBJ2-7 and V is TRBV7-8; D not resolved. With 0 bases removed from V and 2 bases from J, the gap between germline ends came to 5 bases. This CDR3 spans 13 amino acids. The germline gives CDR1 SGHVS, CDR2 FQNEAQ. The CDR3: CASSLASPYEQYF. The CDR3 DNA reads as TGTGCCAGCAGCTTAGCGTCTCCCTACGAGCAGTACTTC.

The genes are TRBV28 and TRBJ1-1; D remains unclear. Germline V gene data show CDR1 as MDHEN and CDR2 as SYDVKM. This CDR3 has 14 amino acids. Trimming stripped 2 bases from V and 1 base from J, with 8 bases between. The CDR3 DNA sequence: TGTGCCAGCAGTTTAGAAAGGGCGAACACTGAAGCTTTCTTT. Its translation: CASSLERANTEAFF.

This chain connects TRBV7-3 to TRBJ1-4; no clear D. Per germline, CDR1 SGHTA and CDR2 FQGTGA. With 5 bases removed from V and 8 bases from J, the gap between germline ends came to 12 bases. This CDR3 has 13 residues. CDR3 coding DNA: TGTGCCAGCAGCAAAGATCCCGGCGAAAAACTGTTTTTT. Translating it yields CASSKDPGEKLFF.

CDR3: CASSLGGDTEAFF. The CDR3 DNA sequence: TGCGCCAGCAGCTTGGGAGGTGACACTGAAGCTTTCTTT. V is TRBV5-1 and J is TRBJ1-1; unclear D gene. The V end lost 0 bases, the J end lost 3 bases, and 6 bases lay between the germline ends. The CDR3 runs 13 residues. Germline V gene data show CDR1 as SGHRS and CDR2 as YFSETQ.

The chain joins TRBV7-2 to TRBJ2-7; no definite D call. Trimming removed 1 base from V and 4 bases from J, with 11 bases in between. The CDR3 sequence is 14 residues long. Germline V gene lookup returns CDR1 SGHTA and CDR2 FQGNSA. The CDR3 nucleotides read TGTGCCAGCAGCTTAGGGCAGGCTATTTACGAGCAGTACTTC. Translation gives CASSLGQAIYEQYF.